In its sample, the clone carrying this T cell receptor beta chain was seen once. Its matching antigen is unknown. This record comes from a study of yellow fever vaccine responses in identical twins. Study results and limitations: Twins reportedly appeared to share part of their vaccine T cell response while keeping part individual.

TCRdb used MiXCR to reprocess the RT-PCR reads, holding one entry per CDR3 protein. The data show thousands of distinct CDR3 sequences, roughly 84% seen once. Trimming shortened V by 4 bases and J by 6 bases, and 18 bases separated the two germline ends. The CDR3 contains 15 residues. From germline, CDR1 is SGHAT and CDR2 FQDESV (reference sequence). The chain has TRBV11-1 and TRBJ1-2; D is unresolved. The receptor was isolated from a woman younger than 35 who received the yellow fever vaccine. The material sequenced was T cells from blood (PBMCs), unsorted or a sorted subset (not recorded which), taken before or after yellow fever vaccination (not recorded which). CDR3 in DNA: TGTGCCAGCAGCTCTTTGGCGAAAGGGCAAGATGGCTACACCTTC. Its translation is CASSSLAKGQDGYTF.